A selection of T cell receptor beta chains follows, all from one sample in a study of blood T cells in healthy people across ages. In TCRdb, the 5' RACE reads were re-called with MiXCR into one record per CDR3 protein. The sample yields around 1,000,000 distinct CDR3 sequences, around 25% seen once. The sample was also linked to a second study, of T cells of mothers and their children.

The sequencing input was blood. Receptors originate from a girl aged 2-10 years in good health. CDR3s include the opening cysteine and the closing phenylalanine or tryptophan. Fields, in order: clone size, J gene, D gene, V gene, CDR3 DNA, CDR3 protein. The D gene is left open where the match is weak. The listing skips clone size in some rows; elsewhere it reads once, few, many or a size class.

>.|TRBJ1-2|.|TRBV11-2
TGTGCCAGCAGATCGTTAGGTACAGGGCCGGGGCATAACTATGGCTACACCTTC
CASRSLGTGPGHNYGYTF
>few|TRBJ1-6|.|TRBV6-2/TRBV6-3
TGTGCCAGCAGTTACCCGGATGACGGTCTCCCTAATTCACCCCTCCACTTT
CASSYPDDGLPNSPLHF
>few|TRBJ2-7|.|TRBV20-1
TGCAGTGCTAGTTCCCCGAGAGCCTACGAGCAGTACTTC
CSASSPRAYEQYF
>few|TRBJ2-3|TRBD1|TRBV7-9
TGTGCCAGCAGCGTACCCTGGACAGGGACGAATACGCAGTATTTT
CASSVPWTGTNTQYF
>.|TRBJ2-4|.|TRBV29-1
TGCAGCGTTGGTGTAGCCCTAGGGAACATTCAGTACTTC
CSVGVALGNIQYF
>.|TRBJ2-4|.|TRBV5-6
TGTGCCAGCAGCCCTCGGCGGGGAGCGAACATTCAGTACTTC
CASSPRRGANIQYF
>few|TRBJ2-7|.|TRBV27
TGTGCCAGTCAAACCTCGGGCGAGCAGTACTTC
CASQTSGEQYF
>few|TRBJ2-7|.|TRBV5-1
TGCGCCAGCAGTCTGACAGGAATGTACGAGCAGTACTTC
CASSLTGMYEQYF
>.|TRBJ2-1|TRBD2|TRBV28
TGTGCCAGCAGTTTATGGGGGGAAGCGGGAGGGACCTACAATGAGCAGTTCTTC
CASSLWGEAGGTYNEQFF
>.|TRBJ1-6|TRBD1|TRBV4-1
TGCGCCAGCAGCCAGACAGGGTTGAATTCACCCCTCCACTTT
CASSQTGLNSPLHF
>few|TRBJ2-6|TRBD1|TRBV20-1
TGCAGTGCTCCGACAGGGGCCTACTCTGGGGCCAACGTCCTGACTTTC
CSAPTGAYSGANVLTF
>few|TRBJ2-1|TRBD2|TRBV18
TGTGCCAGCTCACCTCCAACGGGCGGGAGCTCCTACAATGAGCAGTTCTTC
CASSPPTGGSSYNEQFF
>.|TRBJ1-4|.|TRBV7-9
TGTGCCAGCAGCTTATCCCCAGGTTCGAGTGAAAAACTGTTTTTT
CASSLSPGSSEKLFF
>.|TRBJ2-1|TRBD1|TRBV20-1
TGCAGTGCTACCATCCGGGACAGGTCCTACAATGAGCAGTTCTTC
CSATIRDRSYNEQFF
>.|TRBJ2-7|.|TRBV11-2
TGTGCCAGCAGCCTGACGTCTGGCCGGGAAGACTACGAGCAGTACTTC
CASSLTSGREDYEQYF
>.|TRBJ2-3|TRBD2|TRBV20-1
TGCAGTGCTAGTGGGATAGCGGGAGAATCGGGTTTGGCAGATACGCAGTATTTT
CSASGIAGESGLADTQYF
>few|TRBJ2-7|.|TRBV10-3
TGTGCCACCGGCGATGGGGGAAACTCCTACGAGCAGTACTTC
CATGDGGNSYEQYF
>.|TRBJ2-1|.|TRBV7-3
TGTGCCAGCAGCTCCCCTCGAGGAAGGGTGGTCAATGAGCAGTTCTTC
CASSSPRGRVVNEQFF
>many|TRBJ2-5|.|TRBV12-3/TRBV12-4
TGTGCCAGCAAGGGGATCCAAGAGACCCAGTACTTC
CASKGIQETQYF
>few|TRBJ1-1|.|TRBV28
TGTGCCAGCCGTCAAGCAGGCCTGAACACTGAAGCTTTCTTT
CASRQAGLNTEAFF
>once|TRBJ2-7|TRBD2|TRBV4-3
TGCGCCAGCAGCCAAAGTTGGGGCCGGGGGGGCACCTACGAGCAGTACTTC
CASSQSWGRGGTYEQYF
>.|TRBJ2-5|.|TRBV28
TGTGCCAGCAGCTCGTCGCAAGGGTGGGAGACCCAGTACTTC
CASSSSQGWETQYF